What follows describes a single T cell receptor (beta chain). Antigen specificity is unknown. These data are taken from a study of identical twins. Findings and caveats of the study: Models predicted too little out-of-frame TCR alpha sharing in monozygotic twins.

From the 5' RACE reads, TCRdb called clonotypes with MiXCR, one entry per CDR3 protein. This sample has about 1.7 million distinct CDR3 sequences; under 35% occur once, and the top ten carry around 0.3%. This sequence was found in a newborn girl in good health. Sequencing input: cord blood.

The CDR3 sequence is CASSVRLAGTNTQYF. The CDR3, as DNA: TGTGCCAGCAGCGTACGACTAGCGGGGACCAATACGCAGTATTTT. The rearrangement uses TRBV7-2 and TRBJ2-3; TRBD2 matches 11 bases. The length of the CDR3 is 15 residues. The ends lost 5 bases at V and 7 bases at J; junction bases unmatched: 8. The V gene's germline CDR1 is SGHTA and CDR2 FQGNSA. Full variable domain (missing parts from reference TRBV7-2 and TRBJ2-3): GAGVSQSPSNKVTEKGKDVELRCDPISGHTALYWYRQSLGQGLEFLIYFQGNSAPDKSGLPSDRFSAERTGGSVSTLTIQRTQQEDSAVYLCASSVRLAGTNTQYFGPGTRLTVL.